Sequencing of this T cell receptor (beta chain) was carried out in a study of cytomegalovirus exposure and HLA in healthy donors. It was with 60 Vbeta and 13 Jbeta primers that the PCR ran. The repertoire was sequenced with immunoSEQ multiplex PCR; TCRdb's copy has only in-frame clones and lacks some. The sample has approximately 97,000 clones, 81% seen once. This CDR3 region has 15 residues. V was trimmed by 6 bases and J by 4 bases, leaving 15 bases between them. Germline V lookup: CDR1 MGHRA, CDR2 YSYEKL. This receptor was identified in a woman in her 70s in good health and CMV-seropositive. V gene TRBV4-1 combines with J gene TRBJ1-4; a possible D gene is TRBD1 (5 bases). The material sequenced was PBMCs. CDR3 sequence: CASRRTGDLNEKLFF. For the CDR3, the DNA is TGCGCCAGCAGGCGAACAGGTGACCTTAATGAAAAACTGTTTTTT.